The 25 T cell receptor beta chains listed next were all sequenced from one sample in a study of shared clonotypes between healthy human individuals. This table comes from immunoSEQ multiplex PCR, and its TCRdb copy is limited to in-frame clones, with some not included. The repertoire holds about 710,000 clones, with 72% as singletons. The sequenced sample was memory CD4+ T cells sorted from blood. The sample's subset: CD45RA-negative fraction. The receptors shown here come from a woman aged 30 to 39 in good health.

V is TRBV19 and J is TRBJ2-1; 8 positions agree with TRBD2. Per the germline V gene, CDR1 is LNHDA and CDR2 is SQIVND (reference sequence). V lost 1 base to trimming and J lost 6 bases; unmatched junction nucleotides: 5. This CDR3 contains 15 residues. The CDR3 sequence is CASSIGTSGLNEQFF. DNA of the CDR3: TGTGCCAGTAGTATAGGCACTAGCGGCCTCAATGAGCAGTTCTTC.

This sequence joins TRBV5-6 and TRBJ2-7; 11 bases agree with TRBD1. There are 15 residues in the CDR3. Germline loops: CDR1 SGHDT, CDR2 YYEEEE. The ends lost 2 bases at V and 5 bases at J; junction bases unmatched: 6. The CDR3 DNA reads as TGTGCCAGCAGCTTCTGGGACAGGGGGAACCACGAGCAGTACTTC. Translated, it gives CASSFWDRGNHEQYF.

The chain combines TRBV7-3 with TRBJ2-7, with D unclear. This CDR3 has 16 amino acids. V lost 2 bases and J 0 bases, leaving 14 bases between the germline ends. Looked up from germline, CDR1 is SGHTA and CDR2 is FQGTGA. The CDR3 reads CASSLDWSESSYEQYF. CDR3 coding DNA: TGTGCCAGCAGCTTAGACTGGTCTGAGAGCTCCTACGAGCAGTACTTC.

In this sample, this clone turned up once. The chain combines TRBV4-1 with TRBJ2-7; 9 positions match TRBD2. Germline-derived CDR1 and CDR2 are MGHRA and YSYEKL. The ends lost 4 bases at V and 1 base at J; junction bases unmatched: 8. This CDR3 has 16 residues. DNA of the CDR3: TGCGCCAGCAGCCCTATAGCGGGAGTAAGGTCCTACGAGCAGTACTTC. It specifies CASSPIAGVRSYEQYF.

This clone was detected ten times or more. The rearrangement joins TRBV28 to TRBJ2-5, with D hard to call. Germline-derived CDR1 and CDR2 are MDHEN and SYDVKM. The CDR3 consists of 12 residues. V lost 5 bases and J 6 bases, leaving 10 bases between the germline ends. CDR3 in amino acids: CASSPPQKTQYF. In DNA form, the CDR3 reads TGTGCCAGCAGTCCCCCCCAGAAGACCCAGTACTTC.

This clone appeared a few times. The chain carries TRBV28 and TRBJ2-7, with 8 bases that match TRBD1. V was pared by 6 bases and J by 1 base, with 5 bases of the junction left unmatched. Germline CDR1 reads MDHEN; CDR2 reads SYDVKM. The length of the CDR3 is 14 residues. The CDR3 loop is CASRTGTGSYEQYF. CDR3 coding DNA: TGTGCCAGCAGGACCGGGACAGGATCCTACGAGCAGTACTTC.

The chain is built from TRBV7-9 and TRBJ1-3, with TRBD1 matching over 8 bases. The V and J ends lost 1 base and 0 bases, in that order; junction bases with no gene match: 5. Germline loops: CDR1 SEHNR, CDR2 FQNEAQ (reference sequence). The CDR3 sequence is 17 residues long. The CDR3 sequence: CASSLGDRRYSGNTIYF. For the CDR3, the DNA is TGTGCCAGCAGCTTAGGGGACAGGCGCTACTCTGGAAACACCATATATTTT.

The J gene is TRBJ2-1, the V gene TRBV5-1; no clear D gene. Trimming took 5 bases from V and 3 from J, leaving 15 bases between them. The CDR3 runs 15 residues. The germline V gene encodes CDR1 SGHRS and CDR2 YFSETQ. CDR3 region: CASSRASASYNEQFF. CDR3 bases: TGCGCCAGCAGTCGCGCGTCAGCGAGCTACAATGAGCAGTTCTTC.

The chain uses TRBV10-3 and TRBJ2-5, with TRBD2 as a possible D gene (5 bases). The J call may be wrong; the DNA end is better matched by TRBJ2-7. This CDR3 comprises 13 residues. The germline V gene has CDR1 ENHRY and CDR2 SYGVKD. This CDR3 is CAIKAEGPYEQYF. The CDR3 DNA reads as TGTGCCATCAAAGCGGAAGGGCCCTACGAGCAGTACTTC.

The chain is built from TRBV27 and TRBJ2-1, with 8 bases identical to TRBD2. The junction had 0 bases not matched to a gene; V was cut back by 5 bases and J by 6 bases. The CDR3 is made up of 12 amino acids. In germline, CDR1 is MNHEY, CDR2 SMNVEV (reference sequence). The CDR3 sequence is CASSTSGNEQFF. The CDR3 coding sequence is TGTGCCAGCAGTACTAGCGGCAATGAGCAGTTCTTC.

This rearrangement joins TRBV11-2 to TRBJ2-1, with 7 positions matching TRBD2. This CDR3 is 13 amino acids long. The ends lost 7 bases at V and 8 bases at J; junction bases unmatched: 8. Germline CDR1 and CDR2: SGHAT and FQNNGV. Here the CDR3 DNA reads TGTGCCAGCACCCACTCACTAGCGTATGAGCAGTTCTTC. Translation gives CASTHSLAYEQFF.

This clone was detected a few times. CDR3 DNA sequence: TGTGCCTGGAGTGGGCCACGCCACACCTTC. Its translation: CAWSGPRHTF. J is TRBJ1-2 and V is TRBV30, with D unresolved. Germline-derived CDR1 and CDR2 are GTSNPN and SVGIG (reference sequence). V was clipped by 1 base and J by 12 bases, with 9 bases between them. The CDR3 loop spans 10 amino acids.

This chain links TRBV27 with TRBJ1-2, with D perhaps matching TRBD1 (5 bases). This CDR3 has 16 amino acids. CDR1 is MNHEY and CDR2 is SMNVEV in the germline V gene (reference sequence). Trimming took off 0 bases at V and 8 bases at J, with 19 bases between the two ends. The CDR3 DNA is TGTGCCAGCAGTTTATCAGGTGGGGGGGTAACGGGAGGCTACACCTTC. It specifies CASSLSGGGVTGGYTF.

This clone occurred a few times. The chain uses TRBV29-1 and TRBJ1-2; D ambiguous. The V and J ends lost 8 bases and 1 base respectively, with 11 bases between them. Germline loops: CDR1 SQVTM, CDR2 ANQGSEA. The length of the CDR3 is 12 residues. In DNA, the CDR3 is TGCAGCTCCAGCGAAAGTAACTATGGCTACACCTTC. Translated, it gives CSSSESNYGYTF.

The table lists this clone with a few counts. J is TRBJ1-2 and V is TRBV5-4; no clear D. The CDR3 spans 13 residues. V was pared by 4 bases and J by 6 bases, with 13 bases between. Looked up from germline, CDR1 is SGHNT and CDR2 is YYREEE (reference sequence). The CDR3 DNA follows: TGTGCCAGCAGCCAACAACAGATTGATGGCTACACCTTC. It translates to CASSQQQIDGYTF.

V and J are TRBV21-1 and TRBJ1-5. TRBV21-1 is termed a pseudogene. CDR3 length: 14 residues. In nucleotides, the CDR3 is TGTGCCAGCAGCCCCTGCCGGGGAAATCAGCCCCAGCATTTT. Amino acids: CASSPCRGNQPQHF.

Details on this clone: The same CDR3 arises from other DNA sequences in this sample as well. V gene TRBV15 combines with J gene TRBJ1-4; 10 bases are a match to TRBD1. There are 14 residues in the CDR3. V gave up 8 bases and J gave up 5 bases; unmatched junction bases: 5. CDR1 and CDR2 (germline): LNHNV, YYDKDF (reference sequence). The CDR3 reads CATARGQGNEKLFF. The CDR3, as DNA: TGTGCCACCGCCCGGGGACAGGGGAATGAAAAACTGTTTTTT.

V gene TRBV7-7 combines with J gene TRBJ2-3, with 8 bases aligning to TRBD1. This CDR3 contains 15 residues. Germline V lookup: CDR1 SSHAT, CDR2 FNYEAQ (reference sequence). V dropped 6 bases and J dropped 5; count of bases not matched to a gene: 10. The CDR3 region is CASSWTGTPLDTQYF. CDR3 nucleotide sequence: TGTGCCAGCAGTTGGACAGGGACTCCTTTAGATACGCAGTATTTT.

The J gene is TRBJ2-1, the V gene TRBV7-8, with D tentatively TRBD1 or TRBD2 (5 bases each). The CDR3 is 14 amino acids. Germline V gene sequence: CDR1 SGHVS, CDR2 FQNEAQ. Trimming removed 10 bases from V and 2 bases from J, with 15 bases in between. The DNA of the CDR3 is TGTGCCATCACACTCGGGACGACCTACAATGAGCAGTTCTTC. Amino acids: CAITLGTTYNEQFF. The complete variable domain, with remaining parts taken from reference TRBV7-8 and TRBJ2-1, reads GAGVSQSPRYKVAKRGQDVALRCDPISGHVSLFWYQQALGQGPEFLTYFQNEAQLDKSGLPSDRFFAERPEGSVSTLKIQRTQQEDSAVYLCAITLGTTYNEQFFGPGTRLTVL.

The chain links TRBV28 to TRBJ2-7, with 7 nucleotides matching TRBD2. V shed 5 bases and J 4 bases; nucleotides not matched to a gene: 11. The V gene's germline CDR1 is MDHEN and CDR2 SYDVKM. The CDR3 has 15 residues. CDR3: CASSPRDYKGYEQYF. CDR3 nucleotides: TGTGCCAGCAGTCCCCGGGACTACAAAGGGTACGAGCAGTACTTC.

Only a few counts were recorded for this clone. This chain links TRBV6-1 with TRBJ1-2; no clear D gene. V was cut by 0 bases and J by 7 bases, with 9 bases left in between. The CDR3 length is 13 residues. Germline CDR1 is MNHNS and CDR2 is SASEGT. CDR3 region: CASSEAALGGYTF. CDR3 coding DNA: TGTGCCAGCAGTGAAGCTGCGTTGGGTGGCTACACCTTC.

The rearrangement uses TRBV19 and TRBJ1-5; D remains ambiguous. Trimming removed 5 bases from V and 2 bases from J, with 7 bases in between. The CDR3 runs to 13 residues. Germline V gene lookup returns CDR1 LNHDA and CDR2 SQIVND (reference sequence). The CDR3 here is CASSPVGNQPQHF. In DNA, the CDR3 is TGTGCCAGTAGTCCGGTCGGCAATCAGCCCCAGCATTTT. The full variable domain, in which reference TRBV19 and TRBJ1-5 provide the parts outside the CDR3, is DGGITQSPKYLFRKEGQNVTLSCEQNLNHDAMYWYRQDPGQGLRLIYYSQIVNDFQKGDIAEGYSVSREKKESFPLTVTSAQKNPTAFYLCASSPVGNQPQHFGDGTRLSIL.

This clone has just a few counts. The rearrangement uses TRBV28 and TRBJ1-1; TRBD1 is a possible D gene (6 bases). CDR3 length: 13 amino acids. Germline V gene lookup returns CDR1 MDHEN and CDR2 SYDVKM. V shed 3 bases and J shed 5 bases, with 10 bases lying between them. The CDR3 DNA sequence: TGTGCCAGCAGTTTGCAGGGGAGGACTGAAGCTTTCTTT. Amino acid sequence: CASSLQGRTEAFF.

The V call is TRBV9, the J call TRBJ1-2; 9 positions agree with TRBD1. This CDR3 spans 16 amino acids. Germline-derived CDR1 and CDR2 are SGDLS and YYNGEE. V dropped 3 bases and J dropped 8; count of bases not matched to a gene: 14. CDR3 loop: CASSGLAGTGISGYTF. In DNA, the CDR3 is TGTGCCAGCAGCGGGCTCGCCGGGACAGGGATATCGGGCTACACCTTC.

The rearrangement joins TRBV7-9 to TRBJ2-3; TRBD2 matches 9 bases. The CDR3 is made up of 13 amino acids. Looked up from germline, CDR1 is SEHNR and CDR2 is FQNEAQ (reference sequence). V dropped 7 bases and J dropped 6; count of bases not matched to a gene: 5. The CDR3 is CASTGTSFDTQYF. The CDR3 DNA reads TGTGCCAGCACCGGGACTAGCTTTGATACGCAGTATTTT.